The present entry profiles one T cell receptor beta chain with its context. What it binds is unknown. This sample is drawn from a study of T cell repertoires in aging, cancer and after chemotherapy. General observations from the study: No conclusions about immunological memory after chemotherapy can be drawn from the repertoire data. Rebound thymic output was suggested by rising median generation probability during chemotherapy in each cancer cohort. Age-matched healthy donors had significantly more diverse, less clonal blood TCR repertoires than untreated cancer patients.

Germline lookup yields CDR1 SGHTA and CDR2 FQGNSA. The CDR3 is 12 residues long. A mixed TRB-A/B primer pool amplified rearranged TRB by multiplex touch-down PCR. From the multiplex PCR reads, TCRdb called clonotypes with MiXCR, one entry per CDR3 protein. The sample includes 9,500 to 11,000 distinct CDR3 sequences, under 30% of them seen just once. Peripheral blood genomic DNA, not sorted cells or RNA, was the template. This sequence was found in a human donor in good health. The material sequenced was blood. The chain employs TRBV7-2 and TRBJ2-7; D not certain. Judging by the DNA end, TRBJ2-1 fits better; the J call may be wrong. CDR3 sequence: CASSPRIGEQFF. The CDR3 region has the DNA TGTGCCAGCAGCCCCAGGATTGGTGAGCAGTTCTTC.